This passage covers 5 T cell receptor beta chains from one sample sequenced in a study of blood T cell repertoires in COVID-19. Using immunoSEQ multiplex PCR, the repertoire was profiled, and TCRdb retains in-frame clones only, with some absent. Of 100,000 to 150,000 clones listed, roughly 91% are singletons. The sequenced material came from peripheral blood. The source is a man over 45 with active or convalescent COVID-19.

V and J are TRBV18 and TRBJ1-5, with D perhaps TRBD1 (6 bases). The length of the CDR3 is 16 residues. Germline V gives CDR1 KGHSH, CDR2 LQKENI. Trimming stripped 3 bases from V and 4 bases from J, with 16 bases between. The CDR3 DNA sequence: TGTGCCAGCTCACCTAACCCGACAGGCGGGAATCAGCCCCAGCATTTT. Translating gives CASSPNPTGGNQPQHF.

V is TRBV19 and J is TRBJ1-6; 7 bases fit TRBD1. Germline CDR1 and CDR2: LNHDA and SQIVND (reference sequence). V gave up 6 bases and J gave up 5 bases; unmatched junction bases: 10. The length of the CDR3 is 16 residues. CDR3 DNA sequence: TGTGCCAGTAGCAGAGAGGGGACAGTAAATAATTCACCCCTCCACTTT. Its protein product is CASSREGTVNNSPLHF.

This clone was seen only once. The CDR3 sequence: CAISGGGENQPQHF. The CDR3 nucleotides are TGTGCCATCAGTGGTGGGGGCGAGAATCAGCCCCAGCATTTT. This chain uses TRBV10-3 with TRBJ1-5; D possibly corresponds to TRBD1 (6 bases). V was cut by 4 bases and J by 4 bases, with 11 bases left in between. Germline CDR1 ENHRY, CDR2 SYGVKD. CDR3 size: 14 residues.

CDR3 DNA sequence: TGTGCCAGTAGTACCTTCGGGGAGACACGCAATCAGCCCCAGCATTTT. Encoded protein: CASSTFGETRNQPQHF. V is TRBV19 and J is TRBJ1-5; D unresolved. Germline V gives CDR1 LNHDA, CDR2 SQIVND (reference sequence). The CDR3 sequence is 16 residues long. V was trimmed by 4 bases and J by 2 bases, leaving 15 bases between them.

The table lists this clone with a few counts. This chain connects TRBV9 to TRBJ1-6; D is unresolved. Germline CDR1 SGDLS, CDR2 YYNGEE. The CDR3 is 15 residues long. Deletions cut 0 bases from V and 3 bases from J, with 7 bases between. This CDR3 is CASSVAGDYNSPLHF. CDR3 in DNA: TGTGCCAGCAGCGTAGCCGGGGACTATAATTCACCCCTCCACTTT.